This paragraph reports one T cell receptor beta chain. Its antigen is as yet unknown. This CDR3 has 15 residues. CDR1 is MNHEY, CDR2 SVGAGI, per germline. The sample is drawn from a study of CXCR3-negative and CXCR3-positive naive CD8 T cells. Study-wide context: Overall TRB read output was around 130 million, and each library contained about 1.5 +/- 0.3 million reads.

The study made its TRB cDNA libraries by 5' RACE, adding UMI labels. TCRdb processed the 5' RACE reads again and assigns one entry to each CDR3 protein, with no DNA. The sample includes around 63,000 distinct CDR3 sequences. General observations from the study: Memory CD8+ cells had much lower diversity, and both naive subsets had comparably high diversity. Whereas memory cells differed, naive CXCR3-negative and CXCR3-positive cells shared similar TRBV-TRBJ usage. CXCR3 expression dropped partially after cryopreservation, and most assays relied on fresh PBMCs. CXCR3-negative naive cells had less hydrophobic TRB CDR3s than did CXCR3-positive naive cells.

The TCR was taken from a human donor in good health. Some clones in this sample may be carry-over from other donors' samples. The gene calls are TRBV6-5 and TRBJ2-7; there is no DNA to check the TCRdb D call of TRBD1. What was sequenced was naive CXCR3+ CD8+ T cells from blood. The subset is: CD45RO-CCR7+CD27+CD95- naive CD8+ T cells expressing CXCR3 (TNR3+). CDR3 residues: CASSYLGGSLYEQYF.